The 32 T cell receptor beta chains reported below all come from one sample, sequenced in a study of blood T cell repertoires in COVID-19. Sequencing was performed with immunoSEQ multiplex PCR; in TCRdb, only in-frame clones are kept and a portion is missing. The top ten clones hold 8.5% to 10% of a sample with about 80,000 clones, roughly 85% of them seen once. Sequencing was done on a sample of peripheral blood. The origin of the receptors is a man aged 45-65 years with COVID-19, enrolled during active disease.

J is TRBJ1-4 and V is TRBV30, with D possibly matching TRBD1 (5 bases). The germline V and J ends were trimmed by 1 base and 5 bases, with 14 bases remaining between them. The CDR3 is 15 residues long. Germline V gives CDR1 GTSNPN, CDR2 SVGIG (reference sequence). This CDR3 is CAWSETGLRNEKLFF. The CDR3 DNA is TGTGCCTGGAGTGAAACGGGACTGCGAAATGAAAAACTGTTTTTT.

This clone was observed a handful of times. This sequence joins TRBV7-9 and TRBJ1-1, with D perhaps TRBD1 (6 bases). Trimming stripped 5 bases from V and 5 bases from J, with 15 bases between. CDR1 SEHNR and CDR2 FQNEAQ come from the germline V gene (reference sequence). This CDR3 spans 14 amino acids. The CDR3 here is CASSRAFDRTEAFF. The CDR3 DNA sequence: TGTGCCAGCAGCCGAGCGTTTGACAGGACTGAAGCTTTCTTT.

The V and J genes are TRBV28 and TRBJ2-2; 9 positions agree with TRBD1. Looked up from germline, CDR1 is MDHEN and CDR2 is SYDVKM. The CDR3 has 16 residues. The ends lost 4 bases at V and 1 base at J; junction bases unmatched: 4. The CDR3 protein is CASSYPGQGNTGELFF. The CDR3 DNA is TGTGCCAGCAGTTACCCGGGACAGGGGAACACCGGGGAGCTGTTTTTT.

The rearrangement links TRBV3-1 (or the pseudogene TRBV3-2) to TRBJ2-7; no definite D call. CDR3 length: 13 amino acids. Trimming pared 11 bases from V and 0 bases from J, leaving 14 bases between. In germline, CDR1 is LGHDT, CDR2 YNNKEL (reference sequence). CDR3 nucleotides: TGTGCCCCCCGAGAACCCAACTCCTACGAGCAGTACTTC. Residues: CAPREPNSYEQYF.

The chain employs TRBV24-1 and TRBJ2-1; TRBD1 agrees at 9 bases. Trimming cost V 3 bases and J 4 bases; bases outside gene matches: 6. Germline V gene data show CDR1 as KGHDR and CDR2 as SFDVKD. This CDR3 has 16 amino acids. CDR3 amino acids: CATSDPTGGAYNEQFF. The CDR3 nucleotides are TGTGCCACCAGTGATCCTACAGGGGGCGCGTACAATGAGCAGTTCTTC.

V usage is TRBV6-1 and J usage is TRBJ2-3, with TRBD2 identical over 10 bases. V shed 4 bases, J shed 3 bases, and the junction held 7 bases outside the gene matches. CDR3 length: 16 residues. Germline CDR1 is MNHNS and CDR2 is SASEGT. The CDR3 bases are TGTGCCAGCAGTGTACATAGCGGGGGGAGGACAGATACGCAGTATTTT. This sequence encodes CASSVHSGGRTDTQYF.

CDR3 sequence reads: CASSQQGAGNTIYF. In DNA, the CDR3 is TGTGCCAGCAGTCAGCAGGGGGCTGGAAACACCATATATTTT. The V gene is TRBV6-5, the J gene TRBJ1-3, with TRBD1 identical over 7 bases. The CDR3 loop spans 14 amino acids. With V trimmed by 5 bases and J by 2 bases, 3 bases remained unmatched. From germline, CDR1 is MNHEY and CDR2 SVGAGI.

The chain employs TRBV5-6 and TRBJ1-1, with 10 bases lining up with TRBD1. Germline assignment: CDR1 SGHDT and CDR2 YYEEEE. This CDR3 is 17 amino acids long. V dropped 5 bases and J dropped 6; count of bases not matched to a gene: 16. CDR3 amino acids: CASSRGDRGYIVAEAFF. CDR3 coding DNA: TGTGCCAGCAGTAGGGGGGACAGGGGATACATTGTCGCTGAAGCTTTCTTT.

The rearrangement uses TRBV10-3 and TRBJ1-2, with D possibly matching TRBD1 (6 bases). CDR1 and CDR2 from the germline V gene are ENHRY and SYGVKD. Trimming took 7 bases from V and 1 from J, leaving 13 bases between them. This CDR3 contains 14 residues. DNA of the CDR3: TGTGCCATCAAGGCCGACAGGAGTAACTATGGCTACACCTTC. Residues: CAIKADRSNYGYTF.

The chain combines TRBV3-1 (or the pseudogene TRBV3-2) with TRBJ1-2; D perhaps matches TRBD1 (5 bases). The CDR3 runs to 12 residues. V shed 4 bases and J shed 7 bases, with 10 bases lying between them. Germline CDR1 reads LGHDT; CDR2 reads YNNKEL (reference sequence). DNA of the CDR3: TGTGCCAGCAGCCTCAGGGCCCGTGGCTACACCTTC. Translating it yields CASSLRARGYTF.

This rearrangement joins TRBV13 to TRBJ2-7, with 11 bases aligning to TRBD2. Trimming took 3 bases from V and 3 from J; bases not matched to a gene: 4. The length of the CDR3 is 15 residues. Germline V CDR1 and CDR2: PRHDT, FYEKMQ (reference sequence). CDR3 nucleotides: TGTGCCAGCAGCTTGACTAGCGGGGATTACTACGAGCAGTACTTC. Its protein is CASSLTSGDYYEQYF.

The genes are TRBV2 and TRBJ1-3, with D tentatively TRBD1 (5 bases). The germline V gene encodes CDR1 SNHLY and CDR2 FYNNEI. The ends were cut back, 7 bases at V and 4 bases at J, with 20 bases in the middle. This CDR3 is built from 16 residues. The CDR3, as DNA: TGTGCCAGCACCCGATACCAGGGTTTGAGGGGAAACACCATATATTTT. The encoded protein is CASTRYQGLRGNTIYF.

V is TRBV19 and J is TRBJ1-2, with TRBD1 as a possible D gene (5 bases). Germline V gene lookup returns CDR1 LNHDA and CDR2 SQIVND (reference sequence). Trimming shortened V by 5 bases and J by 6 bases, and 22 bases separated the two germline ends. This CDR3 is built from 16 residues. The CDR3 spells CASSVQPGQGGDGYTF. The CDR3 DNA follows: TGTGCCAGTAGTGTCCAACCGGGGCAGGGAGGCGATGGCTACACCTTC.

The J gene is TRBJ1-3, the V gene TRBV7-2, with D uncertain. Trimming left V 4 bases short and J 2 bases short, with 12 bases between. Germline assignment: CDR1 SGHTA and CDR2 FQGNSA. The CDR3 totals 15 residues. The chain's CDR3 is CASSWNVGAGNTIYF. CDR3 sequence (DNA): TGTGCCAGCAGCTGGAATGTGGGAGCTGGAAACACCATATATTTT.

This clone appeared a single time. CDR3 protein: CASSPELAGVAYNEQFF. CDR3 nucleotide sequence: TGTGCCAGCAGCCCAGAACTAGCGGGAGTTGCTTACAATGAGCAGTTCTTC. The V call is TRBV11-2, the J call TRBJ2-1, with 11 bases that match TRBD2. This CDR3 spans 17 amino acids. V gave up 5 bases and J gave up 4 bases; unmatched junction bases: 10. The germline V gene encodes CDR1 SGHAT and CDR2 FQNNGV.

The CDR3 coding sequence is TGCAGCGTTGGGGAGGTCTCTGGAAACACCATATATTTT. Translated: CSVGEVSGNTIYF. The rearrangement links TRBV29-1 to TRBJ1-3; D gene uncertain. V shed 4 bases and J shed 0 bases, with 7 bases lying between them. The CDR3 runs to 13 residues. From germline, CDR1 is SQVTM and CDR2 ANQGSEA.

V usage is TRBV29-1 and J usage is TRBJ2-7; no definite D call. The germline V gene has CDR1 SQVTM and CDR2 ANQGSEA. Trimming removed 4 bases from V and 3 bases from J, with 7 bases in between. The CDR3 contains 11 residues. The CDR3 is CSVGRDYEQYF. CDR3 sequence (DNA): TGCAGCGTTGGCCGCGACTACGAGCAGTACTTC.

Only a few counts were recorded for this clone. The rearrangement uses TRBV5-1 and TRBJ2-2, with a tentative D call TRBD2 (5 bases). This CDR3 is built from 13 residues. Trimming took off 3 bases at V and 5 bases at J, with 8 bases between the two ends. The V gene's germline CDR1 is SGHRS and CDR2 YFSETQ. The CDR3 coding sequence is TGCGCCAGCAGCTGGAGAGGGACCGGGGAGCTGTTTTTT. Translated: CASSWRGTGELFF.

This clone was seen more than once but under ten times. The chain uses TRBV19 and TRBJ2-3, with a tentative D call TRBD2 (7 bases). The ends were cut back, 10 bases at V and 8 bases at J, with 25 bases in the middle. The CDR3 contains 15 residues. The germline V gene has CDR1 LNHDA and CDR2 SQIVND (reference sequence). As DNA, the CDR3 is TGTGCCACCAAACAGGAGGAGGGGGGGTGGTCTACGCAGTATTTT. Its translation: CATKQEEGGWSTQYF. The full variable domain, completed using reference TRBV19 and TRBJ2-3, is DGGITQSPKYLFRKEGQNVTLSCEQNLNHDAMYWYRQDPGQGLRLIYYSQIVNDFQKGDIAEGYSVSREKKESFPLTVTSAQKNPTAFYLCATKQEEGGWSTQYFGPGTRLTVL.

The chain joins TRBV6-6 to TRBJ1-5, with 10 bases lining up with TRBD1. CDR3 length: 14 amino acids. CDR1 is MNHNY and CDR2 is SVGAGI in the germline V gene (reference sequence). J gave up 7 bases and V 2 bases, and 2 bases lay outside the gene matches. The CDR3 loop is CASSYGTGAQPQHF. The CDR3 DNA reads as TGTGCCAGCAGTTACGGGACAGGGGCACAGCCCCAGCATTTT.

V is TRBV14 and J is TRBJ2-5, with D hard to call. The CDR3 is 14 residues long. From germline, CDR1 is SGHDN and CDR2 FVKESK. Trimming shortened V by 1 base and J by 5 bases, and 11 bases separated the two germline ends. CDR3 protein: CASSQVGLGETQYF. The DNA of the CDR3 is TGTGCCAGCAGCCAAGTAGGCCTCGGGGAGACCCAGTACTTC.

This sequence joins TRBV6-5 and TRBJ1-1; tentative D call: TRBD1 (6 bases). CDR3 length: 15 residues. Trimming removed 6 bases at V and 0 bases at J, with 14 bases between. Looked up from germline, CDR1 is MNHEY and CDR2 is SVGAGI. The CDR3 DNA sequence: TGTGCCAGCAGCCGACCGGGACACATGAACACTGAAGCTTTCTTT. Protein: CASSRPGHMNTEAFF.

The chain couples TRBV5-1 to TRBJ2-1; D gene uncertain. The germline CDR1 and CDR2 sequences are SGHRS and YFSETQ. The ends were cut back, 4 bases at V and 9 bases at J, with 11 bases in the middle. The CDR3 spans 12 residues. The CDR3 loop is CASSTFSGEQFF. For the CDR3, the DNA is TGCGCCAGCAGCACGTTTAGTGGTGAGCAGTTCTTC.

The DNA for the CDR3 is TGTGCCAGCAGCCAAAATAGGCTAGCGGGAGTGTTGGACTACGAGCAGTACTTC. Translating it yields CASSQNRLAGVLDYEQYF. V usage is TRBV3-1 (or the pseudogene TRBV3-2) and J usage is TRBJ2-7; 10 positions match TRBD2. CDR3 length equals 18 residues. The V segment lost 2 bases and the J segment 3 bases; nucleotides outside the gene matches: 13. Germline V lookup: CDR1 LGHDT, CDR2 YNNKEL (reference sequence).

CDR3 residues: CASSPRQARYGYTF. CDR3 DNA sequence: TGTGCCAGCAGTCCAAGACAGGCAAGGTATGGCTACACCTTC. The chain has TRBV2 and TRBJ1-2, with D possibly TRBD1 on 6 matching bases. The V gene's germline CDR1 is SNHLY and CDR2 FYNNEI. Trimming removed 5 bases from V and 5 bases from J, with 15 bases in between. CDR3 size: 14 residues.

The chain recombines TRBV7-9 with TRBJ1-2; maybe TRBD1 (5 bases). V lost 3 bases, J lost 1 base, and 9 bases lay in between. The CDR3 covers 14 residues. Germline lookup yields CDR1 SEHNR and CDR2 FQNEAQ (reference sequence). CDR3 DNA: TGTGCCAGCAGCTTCGGGGGGATTAACTATGGCTACACCTTC. This translates into CASSFGGINYGYTF.

The chain joins TRBV4-2 to TRBJ1-2; no reliable D call. Trimming pared 3 bases from V and 4 bases from J, leaving 15 bases between. CDR3 length: 15 amino acids. Looked up from germline, CDR1 is LGHNA and CDR2 is YNFKEQ. As DNA, the CDR3 is TGTGCCAGCAGCCACCCCCTCGCGGGAGGCTATGGCTACACCTTC. As protein: CASSHPLAGGYGYTF.

This clone has just one count. The chain has TRBV11-2 and TRBJ2-3; D may be TRBD2 (6 bases). CDR3 length equals 14 residues. Germline assignment: CDR1 SGHAT and CDR2 FQNNGV. The ends were cut back, 5 bases at V and 6 bases at J, with 15 bases in the middle. As DNA, the CDR3 is TGTGCCAGCAGCCACAGACTAGGAGCGGATACGCAGTATTTT. Translation: CASSHRLGADTQYF.

This chain connects TRBV9 to TRBJ2-7, with 9 positions matching TRBD1. Unmatched junction bases numbered 23, after V lost 4 bases and J lost 3 bases. This CDR3 has 20 residues. Germline loops: CDR1 SGDLS, CDR2 YYNGEE. CDR3 DNA sequence: TGTGCCAGCAGCTCAGGGGGACAGGGCAAGCGTGGAGGGCCTATCTACGAGCAGTACTTC. Translation: CASSSGGQGKRGGPIYEQYF.

The DNA of the CDR3 is TGTGCCAGCAGTTACTCGCCTATTAAAACCTACGAGCAGTACTTC. Its translation: CASSYSPIKTYEQYF. The V gene is TRBV6-5, the J gene TRBJ2-7; no definite D call. This CDR3 has 15 amino acids. Germline lookup yields CDR1 MNHEY and CDR2 SVGAGI. Trimming took off 0 bases at V and 2 bases at J, with 11 bases between the two ends.

V is TRBV28 and J is TRBJ1-2; 8 nucleotides line up with TRBD1. V was clipped by 3 bases and J by 2 bases; unmatched bases: 2. Germline V gene data show CDR1 as MDHEN and CDR2 as SYDVKM. The CDR3 length is 14 residues. CDR3 residues: CASSLRTGNYGYTF. The DNA of the CDR3 is TGTGCCAGCAGTTTGCGGACAGGGAACTATGGCTACACCTTC.

The chain combines TRBV7-9 with TRBJ2-7; a weak D match, TRBD2 (5 bases). V was pared by 4 bases and J by 3 bases, with 10 bases between. The CDR3 covers 13 residues. From germline, CDR1 is SEHNR and CDR2 FQNEAQ (reference sequence). CDR3 protein: CASSYGLLYEQYF. In DNA, the CDR3 is TGTGCCAGCAGCTACGGACTCCTCTACGAGCAGTACTTC.